The rows below give T cell receptor beta chains drawn from one sample of a study of spatial heterogeneity in lung cancer. A single record per CDR3 protein comes from TCRdb applying MiXCR to the 5' RACE reads. The sample contains around 40,000 distinct CDR3 sequences, just over 7.5% of which appear only once. Sequenced here: PBMCs, sampled at follow-up. The receptors come from a male donor with early-stage non-small cell lung cancer. Both conserved end residues are part of each CDR3. A D gene is named only where the DNA matches it firmly.

D: TRBD1; V: TRBV19; CDR3: CASSQRTGRNNQPQHF
D: -; V: TRBV7-8; CDR3: CASSLGGTSLEQFF
D: -; V: TRBV10-3; CDR3: CAISGTENTEAFF
D: -; V: TRBV13; CDR3: CASSEHQYEQYF
D: TRBD2; V: TRBV11-2; CDR3: CASSNLADPVPGTQYF
D: TRBD1; V: TRBV5-1; CDR3: CASSRDRGSNYGYTF
D: -; V: TRBV7-6; CDR3: CASSLWQGSTTGELFF
D: -; V: TRBV12-3/TRBV12-4; CDR3: CASSRAGAYNSPLHF
D: TRBD2; V: TRBV3-1; CDR3: CASSQASGGDQETQYF
D: TRBD1; V: TRBV5-1; CDR3: CASSGRDRDGPSAGQFF
D: -; V: TRBV3-1; CDR3: CASSQVPQIRETQYF
D: -; V: TRBV3-1; CDR3: CASSQEPSNSPLHF
D: TRBD2; V: TRBV10-2; CDR3: CASSESLAGVREQYF
D: TRBD1; V: TRBV19; CDR3: CASTTTGRSPLHF
D: TRBD2; V: TRBV30; CDR3: CAWSVGAGGTDTQYF
D: TRBD1; V: TRBV18; CDR3: CASSPRQGGGIAKNIQYF
D: -; V: TRBV9; CDR3: CASPSGSPYEQYF
D: TRBD1; V: TRBV5-5; CDR3: CASSTLTGFGTDTQYF
D: -; V: TRBV7-9; CDR3: CASSLDLQDGYTF
D: TRBD1; V: TRBV7-6; CDR3: CASSKRDRGHQETQYF
D: TRBD1; V: TRBV20-1; CDR3: CSAPARGYGYTF
D: -; V: TRBV4-2; CDR3: CASSQDSLTGNTGELFF
D: -; V: TRBV20-1; CDR3: CSASRGAGSANEQFF
D: -; V: TRBV19; CDR3: CASSIGVTDTQYF
D: -; V: TRBV10-1; CDR3: CASSESESSEAFF
D: -; V: TRBV20-1; CDR3: CSARDSADNEKLFF
D: -; V: TRBV20-1; CDR3: CSASSQRRSTGELFF
D: TRBD1; V: TRBV7-2; CDR3: CASTSIGQARMTFF
D: -; V: TRBV2; CDR3: CASTFRGGPAAEAFF
D: -; V: TRBV13; CDR3: CASSLILGNTEAFF
D: -; V: TRBV9; CDR3: CASSYTPLGAEAFF
D: -; V: TRBV11-2; CDR3: CASSSGSGAYNEQFF
D: TRBD2; V: TRBV19; CDR3: CASRLAGETQYF
D: -; V: TRBV29-1; CDR3: CSVASVAGQPQHF
D: -; V: TRBV29-1; CDR3: CSVEVGAGTVNYGYTF
D: -; V: TRBV12-3/TRBV12-4; CDR3: CASSRLLYEQYF
D: TRBD2; V: TRBV13; CDR3: CASSIGLDIFQETQYF
D: -; V: TRBV7-8; CDR3: CASSPAWEAKGYTF
D: -; V: TRBV9; CDR3: CASSVVAGFSSGELFF
D: TRBD1; V: TRBV12-3/TRBV12-4; CDR3: CASSSGGTEAFF
D: -; V: TRBV6-5; CDR3: CASSSEQGRPNQPQHF
D: -; V: TRBV12-3/TRBV12-4; CDR3: CASSDGGTDTQYF
D: -; V: TRBV29-1; CDR3: CSVEATDGYTF
D: TRBD2; V: TRBV11-2; CDR3: CASSLGSGALYNEQFF
D: -; V: TRBV3-1; CDR3: CASSAGTTGAQHF
D: -; V: TRBV27; CDR3: CASSPTWDYEQFF
D: TRBD2; V: TRBV5-1; CDR3: CASSLVAGGSNEQFF
D: -; V: TRBV12-3/TRBV12-4; CDR3: CASSPGGERIQYF
D: TRBD2; V: TRBV3-1; CDR3: CASSQTGGAYNEQFF
D: -; V: TRBV14; CDR3: CASSQGTDYNEQFF
D: -; V: TRBV9; CDR3: CASSPPAGELFF
D: -; V: TRBV3-1; CDR3: CASSQGFRGTEAFF
D: TRBD2; V: TRBV19; CDR3: CASSITYGGGNTGELFF
D: -; V: TRBV5-6; CDR3: CASSFGENNEQFF